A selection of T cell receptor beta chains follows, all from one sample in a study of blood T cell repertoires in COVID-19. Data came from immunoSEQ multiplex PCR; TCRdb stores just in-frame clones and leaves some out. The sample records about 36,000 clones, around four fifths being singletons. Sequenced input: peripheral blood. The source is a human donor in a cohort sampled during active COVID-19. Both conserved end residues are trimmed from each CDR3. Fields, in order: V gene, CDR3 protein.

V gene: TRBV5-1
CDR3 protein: ASSTQGNYGYT

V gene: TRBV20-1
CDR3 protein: SVSSRQGIGYEQY

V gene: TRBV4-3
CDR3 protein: ASSQDGGSKAGGYT

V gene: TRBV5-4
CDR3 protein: ASSLNYPSTDTQY

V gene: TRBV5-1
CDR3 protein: ASSLGEGVVYGYT

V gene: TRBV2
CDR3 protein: ASRDSLNTGELF

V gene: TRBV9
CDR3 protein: ASSVQGNTEAF

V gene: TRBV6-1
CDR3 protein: ASSEIGSGPSYEQY

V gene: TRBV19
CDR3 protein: ASEDRANTEAF

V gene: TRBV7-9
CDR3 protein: ASSSDRGNVAF

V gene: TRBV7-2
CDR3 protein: ASSLAQLAGGQHEQF

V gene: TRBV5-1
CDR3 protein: ASSLSQGGYGYT

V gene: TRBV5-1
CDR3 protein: ASSLEGEFNEKLF

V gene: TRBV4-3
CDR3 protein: ASSQGGQGNYGYT

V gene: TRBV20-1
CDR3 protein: SARDSGYT

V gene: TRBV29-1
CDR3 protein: SAPARGEVTGELF

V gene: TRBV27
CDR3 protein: ASSMTDPSH

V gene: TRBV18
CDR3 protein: ASSPAVGGETQY

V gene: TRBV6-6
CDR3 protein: AGGGQPQH

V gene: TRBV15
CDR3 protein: ATSRGLSSYEQY

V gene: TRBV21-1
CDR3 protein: ASSKDGTGGGEQY

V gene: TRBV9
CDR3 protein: ASSVGQYFNEKLF

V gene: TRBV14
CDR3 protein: ASSQVLGAGDRKQF

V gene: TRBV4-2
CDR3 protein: ASSQEVGQGTAGNTIY